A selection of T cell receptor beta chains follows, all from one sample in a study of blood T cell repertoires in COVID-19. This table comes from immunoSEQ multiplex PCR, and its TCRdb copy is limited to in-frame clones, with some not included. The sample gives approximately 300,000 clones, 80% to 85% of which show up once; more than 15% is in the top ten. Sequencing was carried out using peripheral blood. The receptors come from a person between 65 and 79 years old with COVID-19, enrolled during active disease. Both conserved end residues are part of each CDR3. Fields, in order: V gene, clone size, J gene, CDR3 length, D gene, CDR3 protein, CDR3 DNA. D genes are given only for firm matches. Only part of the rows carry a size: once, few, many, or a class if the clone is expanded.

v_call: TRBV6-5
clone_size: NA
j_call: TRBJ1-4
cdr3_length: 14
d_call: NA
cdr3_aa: CASSYGLDNEKLFF
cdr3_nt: TGTGCCAGCAGTTACGGACTGGATAATGAAAAACTGTTTTTT

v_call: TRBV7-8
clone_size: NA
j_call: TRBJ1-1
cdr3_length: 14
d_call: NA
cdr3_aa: CASTRQNMNTEAFF
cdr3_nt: TGTGCCAGCACCCGACAGAACATGAACACTGAAGCTTTCTTT

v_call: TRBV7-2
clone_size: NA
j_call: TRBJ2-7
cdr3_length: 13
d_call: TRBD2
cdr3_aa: CASSFGGSYEQYF
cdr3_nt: TGTGCCAGCAGCTTCGGGGGGTCCTACGAGCAGTACTTC

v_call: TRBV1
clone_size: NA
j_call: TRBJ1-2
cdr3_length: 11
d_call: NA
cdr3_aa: CTSRRHHGYTF
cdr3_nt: TGCACCAGCAGGAGACATCACGGCTACACCTTC

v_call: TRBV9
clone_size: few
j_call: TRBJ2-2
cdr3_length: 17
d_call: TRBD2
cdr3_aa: CASSTRASGSSSGELFF
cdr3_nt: TGTGCCAGCAGTACCCGAGCTAGCGGGAGCTCATCCGGGGAGCTGTTTTTT

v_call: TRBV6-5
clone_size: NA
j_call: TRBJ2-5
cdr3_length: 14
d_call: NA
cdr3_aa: CASSLGLLQETQYF
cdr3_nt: TGTGCCAGCAGTTTGGGACTTTTACAAGAGACCCAGTACTTC

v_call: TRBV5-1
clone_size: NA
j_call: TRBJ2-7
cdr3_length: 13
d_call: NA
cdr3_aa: CASSGDTPYEQYF
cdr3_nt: TGCGCCAGCAGCGGGGACACCCCATACGAGCAGTACTTC

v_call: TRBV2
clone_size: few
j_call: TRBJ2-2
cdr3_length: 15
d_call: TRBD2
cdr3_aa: CASTWTSGSPGELFF
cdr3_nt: TGTGCCAGCACATGGACTAGCGGGAGCCCCGGGGAGCTGTTTTTT

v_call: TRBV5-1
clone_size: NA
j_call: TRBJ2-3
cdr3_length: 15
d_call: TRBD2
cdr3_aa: CASSPSGGRTDTQYF
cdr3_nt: TGCGCCAGCAGTCCTAGCGGGGGACGCACAGATACGCAGTATTTT

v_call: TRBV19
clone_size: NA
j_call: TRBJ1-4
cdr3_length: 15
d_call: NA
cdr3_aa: CASREGPSANEKLFF
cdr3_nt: TGTGCCAGTAGGGAGGGGCCCTCGGCTAATGAAAAACTGTTTTTT

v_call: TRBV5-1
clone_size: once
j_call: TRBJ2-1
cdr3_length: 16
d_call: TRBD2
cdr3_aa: CASSALLSGRGNEQFF
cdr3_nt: TGCGCCAGCAGCGCCCTCCTTAGCGGGAGAGGGAATGAGCAGTTCTTC

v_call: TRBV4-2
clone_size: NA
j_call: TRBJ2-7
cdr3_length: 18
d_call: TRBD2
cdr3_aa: CASSHPLTSGRADYEQYF
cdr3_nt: TGTGCCAGCAGCCATCCCTTAACTAGCGGGAGGGCCGACTACGAGCAGTACTTC

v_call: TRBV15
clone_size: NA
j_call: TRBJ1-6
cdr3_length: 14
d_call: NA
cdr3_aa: CATSPGPRDSPLHF
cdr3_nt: TGTGCCACCAGCCCAGGCCCCCGAGATTCACCCCTCCACTTT

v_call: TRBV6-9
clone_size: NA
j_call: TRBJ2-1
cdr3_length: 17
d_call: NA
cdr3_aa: CASSYSMRGPVYNEQFF
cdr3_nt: TGTGCCAGCAGTTATTCGATGCGGGGGCCCGTATACAATGAGCAGTTCTTC

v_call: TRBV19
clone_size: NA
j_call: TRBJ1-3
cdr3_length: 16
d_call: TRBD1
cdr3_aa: CASSRTGPNSGNTIYF
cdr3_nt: TGTGCCAGTAGCAGGACAGGACCGAACTCTGGAAACACCATATATTTT

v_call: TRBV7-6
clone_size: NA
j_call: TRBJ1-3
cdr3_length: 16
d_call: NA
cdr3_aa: CASSAQTSFSGNTIYF
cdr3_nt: TGTGCCAGCAGCGCGCAGACATCGTTCTCTGGAAACACCATATATTTT